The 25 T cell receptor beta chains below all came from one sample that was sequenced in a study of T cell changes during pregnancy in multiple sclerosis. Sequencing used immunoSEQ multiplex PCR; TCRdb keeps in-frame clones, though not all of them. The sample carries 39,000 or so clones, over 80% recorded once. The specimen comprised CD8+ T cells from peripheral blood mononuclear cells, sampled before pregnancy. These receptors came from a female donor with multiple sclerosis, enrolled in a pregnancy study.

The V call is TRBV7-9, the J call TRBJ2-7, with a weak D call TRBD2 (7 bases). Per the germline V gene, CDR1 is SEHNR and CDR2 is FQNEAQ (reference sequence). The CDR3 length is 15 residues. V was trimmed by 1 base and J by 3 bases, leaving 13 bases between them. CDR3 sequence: CASSLEGGGYYEQYF. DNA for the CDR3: TGTGCCAGCAGCTTAGAAGGGGGGGGGTACTACGAGCAGTACTTC.

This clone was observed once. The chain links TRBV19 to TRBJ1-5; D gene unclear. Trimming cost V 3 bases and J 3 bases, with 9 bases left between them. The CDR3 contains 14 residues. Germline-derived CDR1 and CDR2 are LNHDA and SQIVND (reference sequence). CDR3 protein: CASSIPGYNQPQHF. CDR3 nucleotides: TGTGCCAGTAGTATTCCGGGTTACAATCAGCCCCAGCATTTT.

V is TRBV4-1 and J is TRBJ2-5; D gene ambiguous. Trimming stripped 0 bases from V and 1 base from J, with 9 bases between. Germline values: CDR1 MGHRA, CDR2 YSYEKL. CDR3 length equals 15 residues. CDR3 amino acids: CASSQDTETQETQYF. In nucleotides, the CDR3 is TGCGCCAGCAGCCAAGACACAGAGACCCAAGAGACCCAGTACTTC.

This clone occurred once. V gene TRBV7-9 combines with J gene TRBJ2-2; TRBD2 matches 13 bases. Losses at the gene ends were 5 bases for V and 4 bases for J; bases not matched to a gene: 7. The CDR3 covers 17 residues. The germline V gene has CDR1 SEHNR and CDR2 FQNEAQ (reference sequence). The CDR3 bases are TGTGCCAGCAGCGACGGACTAGCGGGAGTGGGCACCGGGGAGCTGTTTTTT. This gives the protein CASSDGLAGVGTGELFF.

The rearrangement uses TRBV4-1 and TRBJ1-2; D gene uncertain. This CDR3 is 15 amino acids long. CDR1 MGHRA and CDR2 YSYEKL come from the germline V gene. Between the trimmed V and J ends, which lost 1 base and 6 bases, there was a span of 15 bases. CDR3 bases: TGCGCCAGCAGCCAAGTCCCGACAACATCGGATGGCTACACCTTC. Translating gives CASSQVPTTSDGYTF.

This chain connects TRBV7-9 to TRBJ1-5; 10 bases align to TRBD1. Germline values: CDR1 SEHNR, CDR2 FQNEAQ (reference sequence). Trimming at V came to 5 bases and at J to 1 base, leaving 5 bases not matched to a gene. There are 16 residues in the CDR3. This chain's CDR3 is CASSTGTGESNQPQHF. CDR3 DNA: TGTGCCAGCAGCACAGGGACAGGGGAGAGCAATCAGCCCCAGCATTTT.

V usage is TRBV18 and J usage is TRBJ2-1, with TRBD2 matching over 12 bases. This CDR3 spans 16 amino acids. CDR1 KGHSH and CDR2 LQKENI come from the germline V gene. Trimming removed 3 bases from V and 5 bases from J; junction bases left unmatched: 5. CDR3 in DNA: TGTGCCAGCTCACCCCCTAGCGGGAGGGCCGACAATGAGCAGTTCTTC. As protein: CASSPPSGRADNEQFF.

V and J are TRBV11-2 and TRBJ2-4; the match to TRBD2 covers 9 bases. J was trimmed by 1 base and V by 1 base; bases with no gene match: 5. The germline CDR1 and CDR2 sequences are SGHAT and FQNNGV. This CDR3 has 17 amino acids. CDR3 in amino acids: CASSLGPSGDAKNIQYF. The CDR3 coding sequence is TGTGCCAGCAGCTTAGGCCCTAGCGGGGATGCCAAAAACATTCAGTACTTC.

CDR3 sequence: CASSFRTGGTDTQYF. Here the CDR3 DNA reads TGCGCCAGCAGCTTCCGGACAGGGGGCACAGATACGCAGTATTTT. V usage is TRBV4-1 and J usage is TRBJ2-3; 9 bases agree with TRBD1. The V gene's germline CDR1 is MGHRA and CDR2 YSYEKL. CDR3 length: 15 amino acids. V trimming: 5 bases; J trimming: 1 base; junction bases outside the gene matches: 4.

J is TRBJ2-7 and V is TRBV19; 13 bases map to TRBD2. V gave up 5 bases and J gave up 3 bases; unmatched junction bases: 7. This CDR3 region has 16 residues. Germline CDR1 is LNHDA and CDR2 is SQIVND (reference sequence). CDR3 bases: TGTGCCAGTAGTTCGACTAGCGGGAGGCCCCTCTACGAGCAGTACTTC. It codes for CASSSTSGRPLYEQYF. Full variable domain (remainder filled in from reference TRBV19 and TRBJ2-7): DGGITQSPKYLFRKEGQNVTLSCEQNLNHDAMYWYRQDPGQGLRLIYYSQIVNDFQKGDIAEGYSVSREKKESFPLTVTSAQKNPTAFYLCASSSTSGRPLYEQYFGPGTRLTVT.

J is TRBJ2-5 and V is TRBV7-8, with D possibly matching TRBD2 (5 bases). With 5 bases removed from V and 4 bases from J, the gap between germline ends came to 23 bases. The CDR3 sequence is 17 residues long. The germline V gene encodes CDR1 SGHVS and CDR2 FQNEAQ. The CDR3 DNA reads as TGTGCCAGCAGCCTCCCAAGTGCGGGCAGGCCGAGAGAGACCCAGTACTTC. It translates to CASSLPSAGRPRETQYF.

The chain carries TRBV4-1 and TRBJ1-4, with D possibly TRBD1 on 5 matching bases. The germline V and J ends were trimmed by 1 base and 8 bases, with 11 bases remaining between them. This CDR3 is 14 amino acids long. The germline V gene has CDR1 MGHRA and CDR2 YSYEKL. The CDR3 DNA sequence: TGCGCCAGCAGCCAAGTGGGGGGAAAGGAAAAACTGTTTTTT. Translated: CASSQVGGKEKLFF.

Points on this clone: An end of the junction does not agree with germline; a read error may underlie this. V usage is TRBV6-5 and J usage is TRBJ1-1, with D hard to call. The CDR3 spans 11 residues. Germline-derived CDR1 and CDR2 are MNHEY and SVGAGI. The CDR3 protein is CASRKDGVCEF. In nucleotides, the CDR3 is TGTGCCAGCAGAAAGGACGGGGTGTGTGAGTTT.

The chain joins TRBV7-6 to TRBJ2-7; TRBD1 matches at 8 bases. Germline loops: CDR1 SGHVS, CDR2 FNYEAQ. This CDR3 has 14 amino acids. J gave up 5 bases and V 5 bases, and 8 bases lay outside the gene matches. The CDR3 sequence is CASSLTQGAHEQYF. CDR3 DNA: TGTGCCAGCAGCCTTACGCAGGGGGCCCACGAGCAGTACTTC.

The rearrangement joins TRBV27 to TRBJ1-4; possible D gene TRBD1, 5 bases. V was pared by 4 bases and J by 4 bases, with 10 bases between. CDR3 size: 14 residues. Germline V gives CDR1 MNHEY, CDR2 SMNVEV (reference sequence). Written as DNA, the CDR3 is TGTGCCAGCAGTTCGCGACAGATTAATGAAAAACTGTTTTTT. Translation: CASSSRQINEKLFF.

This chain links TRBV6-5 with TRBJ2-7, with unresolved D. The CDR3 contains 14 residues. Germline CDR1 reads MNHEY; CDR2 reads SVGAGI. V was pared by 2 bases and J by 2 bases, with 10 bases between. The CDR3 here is CASSYGAVTYEQYF. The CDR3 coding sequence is TGTGCCAGCAGTTACGGCGCGGTCACCTACGAGCAGTACTTC.

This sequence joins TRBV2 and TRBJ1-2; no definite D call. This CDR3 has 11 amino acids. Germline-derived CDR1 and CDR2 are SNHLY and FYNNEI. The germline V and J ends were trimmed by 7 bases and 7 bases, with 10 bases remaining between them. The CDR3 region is CASTIPPGYTF. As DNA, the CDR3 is TGTGCCAGCACTATCCCCCCTGGCTACACCTTC.

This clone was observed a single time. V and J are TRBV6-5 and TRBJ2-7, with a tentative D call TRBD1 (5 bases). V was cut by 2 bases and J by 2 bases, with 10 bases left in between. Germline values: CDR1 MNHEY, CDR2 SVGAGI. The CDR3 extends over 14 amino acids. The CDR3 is CASSYRQGTYEQYF. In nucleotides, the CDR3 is TGTGCCAGCAGTTACAGGCAGGGTACCTACGAGCAGTACTTC.

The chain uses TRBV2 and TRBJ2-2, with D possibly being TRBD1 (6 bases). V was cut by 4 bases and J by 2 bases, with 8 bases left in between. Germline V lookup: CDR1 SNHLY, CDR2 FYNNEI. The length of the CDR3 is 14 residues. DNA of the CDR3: TGTGCCAGCAGTGGGACAGTTAACACCGGGGAGCTGTTTTTT. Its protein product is CASSGTVNTGELFF.

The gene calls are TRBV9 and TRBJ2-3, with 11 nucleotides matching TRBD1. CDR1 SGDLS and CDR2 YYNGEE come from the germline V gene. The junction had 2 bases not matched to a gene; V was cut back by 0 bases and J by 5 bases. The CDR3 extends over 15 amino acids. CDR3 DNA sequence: TGTGCCAGCAGCGTAGGGACAGGGGGCCTAGATACGCAGTATTTT. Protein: CASSVGTGGLDTQYF.

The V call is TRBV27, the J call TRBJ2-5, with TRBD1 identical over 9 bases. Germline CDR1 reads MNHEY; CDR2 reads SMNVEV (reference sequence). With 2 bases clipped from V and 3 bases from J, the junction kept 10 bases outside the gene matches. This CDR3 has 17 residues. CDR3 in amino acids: CASSLAGQGGPKETQYF. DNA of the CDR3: TGTGCCAGCAGTTTAGCGGGACAGGGAGGCCCGAAAGAGACCCAGTACTTC.

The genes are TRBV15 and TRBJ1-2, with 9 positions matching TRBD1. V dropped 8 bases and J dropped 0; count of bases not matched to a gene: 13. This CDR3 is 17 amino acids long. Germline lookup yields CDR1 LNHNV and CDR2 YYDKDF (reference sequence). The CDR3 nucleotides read TGTGCCACCTTTGGCGGGGACAGGGAGTACTCTAACTATGGCTACACCTTC. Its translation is CATFGGDREYSNYGYTF.

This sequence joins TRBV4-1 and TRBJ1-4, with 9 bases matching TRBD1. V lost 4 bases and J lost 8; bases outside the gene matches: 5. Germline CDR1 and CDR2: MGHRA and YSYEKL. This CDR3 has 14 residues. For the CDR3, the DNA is TGCGCCAGCAGCCGGACAGGGGCGGGGGAAAAACTGTTTTTT. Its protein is CASSRTGAGEKLFF.

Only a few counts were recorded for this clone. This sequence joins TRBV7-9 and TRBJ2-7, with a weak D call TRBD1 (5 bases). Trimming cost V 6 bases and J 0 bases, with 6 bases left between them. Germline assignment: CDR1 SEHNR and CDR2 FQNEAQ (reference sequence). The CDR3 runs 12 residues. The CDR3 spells CASRDNSYEQYF. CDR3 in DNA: TGTGCCAGCAGGGACAACTCCTACGAGCAGTACTTC. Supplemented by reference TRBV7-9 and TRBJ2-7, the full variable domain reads DTGVSQNPRHKITKRGQNVTFRCDPISEHNRLYWYRQTLGQGPEFLTYFQNEAQLEKSRLLSDRFSAERPKGSFSTLEIQRTEQGDSAMYLCASRDNSYEQYFGPGTRLTVT.

Here the CDR3 DNA reads TGCGCCAGCAGCGCTAGGACTGGAATGGGGTACACAGATACGCAGTATTTT. Amino acid sequence: CASSARTGMGYTDTQYF. The gene calls are TRBV5-1 and TRBJ2-3; D possibly corresponds to TRBD2 (5 bases). This CDR3 comprises 17 residues. Trimming stripped 4 bases from V and 2 bases from J, with 20 bases between. Germline V gene sequence: CDR1 SGHRS, CDR2 YFSETQ.